This TCR beta chain is from a study of shared clonotypes between healthy human individuals. In this sample, this clone turned up once. No antigen is known for it. It was across several immunoSEQ plates that each subset's genomic DNA was evenly split. Using immunoSEQ multiplex PCR, the repertoire was profiled, and TCRdb retains in-frame clones only, with some absent. The sample lists more than 1.2 million clones, about 98.5% occurring once. The CDR3 extends over 13 amino acids. V lost 0 bases, J lost 14 bases, and 7 bases stayed unmatched. Germline V lookup: CDR1 SGHAT, CDR2 FQNNGV. Study-level results: The generation probabilities recorded for non-shared clonotypes fell below those of clonotypes shared by all four donors. A generally larger estimated richness was seen in naive subsets than in memory subsets.

The chain couples TRBV11-2 to TRBJ2-1; 7 bases are a match to TRBD2. The clonotype originates from a man between 25 and 39 years old in good health. Sequenced sample: naive CD4+ T cells sorted from blood. Sample subset: CD45RA+ positively selected. The CDR3 protein is CASSLEGRAVKFF. CDR3 coding DNA: TGTGCCAGCAGCTTAGAAGGGAGGGCGGTTAAGTTCTTC.